This TCR beta chain was sequenced during a study of post-analysis software for immune sequencing data. cDNA libraries for TCR beta contained unique molecular identifiers. Each CDR3 protein gets one entry after TCRdb re-called the PCR reads with MiXCR. The sample has roughly 600,000 distinct CDR3 sequences, about 44% seen once. Sequencing input: blood. The receptor was derived from a girl under 18 with multiple sclerosis.

The CDR3 region is CASSLASYRSYEQYF. In DNA, the CDR3 is TGTGCCAGCAGTTTAGCGTCGTACAGGTCCTACGAGCAGTACTTC. The rearrangement joins TRBV12-3 or TRBV12-4 to TRBJ2-7, with D possibly TRBD1 on 5 matching bases. Trimming took 0 bases from V and 1 from J, leaving 10 bases between them. CDR3 size: 15 residues.